The rows below give T cell receptor beta chains drawn from one sample of a study of T cell repertoires in cytomegalovirus infection. TCRdb re-called the reads through MiXCR, storing one row per CDR3 protein. There are approximately 250,000 distinct CDR3 sequences in the sample; around 12% occur only once, and approximately 1.8% lies in the top ten. Sequenced material: PBMCs. These receptors came from a human donor in good health (CMV status not recorded). Some clones in this sample may be carry-over from other donors' samples. Both conserved end residues are part of each CDR3. A D gene is named only where the DNA matches it firmly. Where a row states a size, it is once, few, many or the class of an expanded clone; other rows omit it.

TRBD2,TRBV6-1,-,TRBJ2-7,TGTGCCAGCAGTTACGAGGGGCTTAGACTAGCGGGAGCCTACGAGCAGCACTTC,CASSYEGLRLAGAYEQHF
-,TRBV25-1,many,TRBJ1-2,TGTGCCAGCAGTGCAGGTCAGGGGCGCCTCTATGGCTACACCTTC,CASSAGQGRLYGYTF
TRBD1,TRBV20-1,few,TRBJ1-1,TGCAGTGCTAGCCGAGGACAGGGGTTTACTGAAGCTTTCTTT,CSASRGQGFTEAFF
-,TRBV7-2,many,TRBJ1-4,TGTGCCAGCAGCCCCGGGACCGGGGAAAAACTGTTTTTT,CASSPGTGEKLFF
-,TRBV28,-,TRBJ2-1,TGTGCCAGCAGCGAAACAGGCCGACCCTACAATGAGCAGTTCTTC,CASSETGRPYNEQFF
TRBD1,TRBV6-6,-,TRBJ2-5,TGTGCCAGCAGTTTCCTCGGACAGGGAGAGACCCAGTACTTC,CASSFLGQGETQYF
-,TRBV7-2,many,TRBJ2-5,TGTGCCAGCACCCGGTTCCAAGAGACCCAGTACTTC,CASTRFQETQYF
-,TRBV5-1,few,TRBJ2-1,TGCGCCAGCAGCTTTGCGGGGGCGAATGAGCAGTTCTTC,CASSFAGANEQFF
TRBD1,TRBV6-5,many,TRBJ2-2,TGTGCCAGCAGTTACGGACAGGCGAACACCGGGGAGCTGTTTTTT,CASSYGQANTGELFF
-,TRBV25-1,-,TRBJ2-5,TGTGCCAGCAGCTCACGAGGAGGGGAAGAGACCCAGTACTTC,CASSSRGGEETQYF
TRBD1,TRBV6-1,many,TRBJ2-3,TGTGCCAGCAGTAGGACAGGGGGTATCACAGATACGCAGTATTTT,CASSRTGGITDTQYF
-,TRBV6-1,few,TRBJ1-1,TGTGCCAGCAGTAAAGAGGGTAGCACTGAAGCTTTCTTT,CASSKEGSTEAFF
TRBD2,TRBV7-2,many,TRBJ2-1,TGTGCCAGCAGCTTAGCGCTGAGGAGCGGGAGTTTGGTCGGGCATGAGCAGTTCTTC,CASSLALRSGSLVGHEQFF
-,TRBV10-3,-,TRBJ2-1,TGTGCCATCAGTGGTGAGGTCGGACGTGAGCAGTTCTTC,CAISGEVGREQFF
TRBD1,TRBV11-3,few,TRBJ1-1,TGTGCCAGCAGCAAGTCCGGGACAGAGAACACTGAAGCTTTCTTT,CASSKSGTENTEAFF
TRBD1,TRBV7-8,-,TRBJ2-2,TGTGCCAGCAGCTTAGCCGACAGGGGGGGCTTTCACGGGGAGCTGTTTTTT,CASSLADRGGFHGELFF
-,TRBV5-1,few,TRBJ2-1,TGCGCCAGCAGCATATTGGGGTCTCAGAATGAGCAGTTCTTC,CASSILGSQNEQFF
-,TRBV20-1,few,TRBJ2-1,TGCACCGCCGCGGGCGTAGGCAATGAGCAGTTCTTC,CTAAGVGNEQFF
-,TRBV29-1,-,TRBJ2-1,TGCAGCGTCCCATTAGCGGAGAGACCCTACAATGAGCAGTTCTTC,CSVPLAERPYNEQFF
-,TRBV11-2,-,TRBJ2-1,TGTGCCAGCAGCTTAGGAGGGTGGAGTTTGAATGAGCAGTTCTTC,CASSLGGWSLNEQFF